Each of the 19 T cell receptor beta chains below was sequenced from the same sample in a study of OX40 agonist ivuxolimab in advanced cancers. Sequencing used immunoSEQ multiplex PCR; TCRdb keeps in-frame clones, though not all of them. Of roughly 42,000 clones in the sample, 85% to 95% were seen once. The specimen was CD4+ or CD8+ T cells sorted from blood, collected in a trial of the OX40 agonist ivuxolimab. These TCRs come from an adult with an advanced solid tumor such as melanoma, head and neck, liver or kidney cancer.

CDR3 in DNA: TGTGCCAGCAGCGAGTCCGGGGCTGCTAACTATGGCTACACCTTC. Its protein is CASSESGAANYGYTF. This sequence joins TRBV2 and TRBJ1-2; maybe TRBD1 (5 bases). The CDR3 is 15 residues long. Trimming cost V 6 bases and J 0 bases, with 14 bases left between them. Germline lookup yields CDR1 SNHLY and CDR2 FYNNEI.

The chain couples TRBV9 to TRBJ2-1, with 7 bases fitting TRBD2. Germline trimming cut 0 bases from V and 0 bases from J; bases unmatched to any gene: 12. The CDR3 contains 19 residues. The germline V gene has CDR1 SGDLS and CDR2 YYNGEE. CDR3 in DNA: TGTGCCAGCAGCGTAGGGGCGGGAGTCGCCCCGAGCTCCTACAATGAGCAGTTCTTC. It translates to CASSVGAGVAPSSYNEQFF.

V and J are TRBV2 and TRBJ2-3; no clear D gene. CDR1 is SNHLY, CDR2 FYNNEI, per germline. V lost 8 bases to trimming and J lost 0 bases, with 6 bases between them. The CDR3 has 12 residues. The CDR3 DNA reads TGTGCCAGCCCCGGGAGCACAGATACGCAGTATTTT. Translating gives CASPGSTDTQYF. The full variable domain, in which reference TRBV2 and TRBJ2-3 provide the parts outside the CDR3, is EPEVTQTPSHQVTQMGQEVILRCVPISNHLYFYWYRQILGQKVEFLVSFYNNEISEKSEIFDDQFSVERPDGSNFTLKIRSTKLEDSAMYFCASPGSTDTQYFGPGTRLTVL.

The V call is TRBV7-8, the J call TRBJ2-1; D remains ambiguous. The CDR3 extends over 12 amino acids. The V gene lost 1 base and the J gene lost 8 bases, with 6 bases spanning the gap. The V gene's germline CDR1 is SGHVS and CDR2 FQNEAQ. The CDR3 region is CASSLGYYEQFF. CDR3 DNA: TGTGCCAGCAGCTTAGGATATTATGAGCAGTTCTTC.

The chain carries TRBV6-5 and TRBJ1-5; perhaps TRBD1 as D (6 bases). V was shortened by 0 bases and J by 1 base, with 10 bases between the two germline ends. Germline CDR1 and CDR2: MNHEY and SVGAGI. CDR3 length: 16 amino acids. CDR3 nucleotide sequence: TGTGCCAGCAGTTACTCCGGCAGGGGAAGCAATCAGCCCCAGCATTTT. This sequence encodes CASSYSGRGSNQPQHF.

The DNA for the CDR3 is TGCGCCAGCAGCCAAGATATCCGGGTGTTCTTC. Translating gives CASSQDIRVFF. This rearrangement joins TRBV4-1 to TRBJ2-1; D call uncertain. The V end lost 0 bases, the J end lost 15 bases, and 9 bases lay between the germline ends. CDR1 and CDR2 (germline): MGHRA, YSYEKL. The CDR3 contains 11 residues.

This clone has just a few counts. The V and J genes are TRBV5-1 and TRBJ1-2; D ambiguous. Germline CDR1 is SGHRS and CDR2 is YFSETQ. The CDR3 sequence is 13 residues long. With 0 bases removed from V and 4 bases from J, the gap between germline ends came to 7 bases. The CDR3 is CASSLGRFYGYTF. The CDR3 DNA follows: TGCGCCAGCAGCTTGGGTAGATTCTATGGCTACACCTTC.

The V call is TRBV19, the J call TRBJ1-5; D is unresolved. CDR1 is LNHDA, CDR2 SQIVND, per germline (reference sequence). This CDR3 comprises 14 residues. Trimming shortened V by 6 bases and J by 7 bases, and 16 bases separated the two germline ends. CDR3 region: CASRSGEWWQPQHF. The DNA of the CDR3 is TGTGCCAGTAGATCCGGGGAGTGGTGGCAGCCCCAGCATTTT.

The V gene is TRBV28, the J gene TRBJ2-2; TRBD1 matches at 7 bases. In germline, CDR1 is MDHEN, CDR2 SYDVKM. V dropped 3 bases and J dropped 5; count of bases not matched to a gene: 6. CDR3 length: 15 amino acids. The CDR3, as DNA: TGTGCCAGCAGTTTCACGGGCAGGGGGACCGGGGAGCTGTTTTTT. Its protein is CASSFTGRGTGELFF.

This chain uses TRBV29-1 with TRBJ2-1; tentatively, D is TRBD1 (6 bases). The ends were cut back, 4 bases at V and 4 bases at J, with 14 bases in the middle. Germline-derived CDR1 and CDR2 are SQVTM and ANQGSEA. This CDR3 has 14 residues. The CDR3 bases are TGCAGCGTTGTCTCACAGGGACCTTACAATGAGCAGTTCTTC. Translated, it gives CSVVSQGPYNEQFF.

The chain employs TRBV9 and TRBJ2-2; possible D gene TRBD1, 6 bases. V lost 8 bases and J 7 bases, leaving 9 bases between the germline ends. The CDR3 sequence is 11 residues long. In germline, CDR1 is SGDLS, CDR2 YYNGEE. The CDR3 sequence is CASTGNGELFF. The CDR3 bases are TGTGCCAGTACAGGGAACGGGGAGCTGTTTTTT.

The chain combines TRBV21-1 with TRBJ2-7; the table's D call of TRBD2 was not tested on the DNA. TRBV21-1 is annotated as a pseudogene. The CDR3 contains 14 residues. The CDR3 reads CASSHPGREDEQYF. CDR3 nucleotides: TGTGCCAGCAGCCACCCCGGGAGGGAAGACGAGCAGTACTTC.

The chain uses TRBV19 and TRBJ2-1; no definite D call. V lost 3 bases and J 0 bases, leaving 6 bases between the germline ends. From germline, CDR1 is LNHDA and CDR2 SQIVND (reference sequence). This CDR3 contains 14 residues. CDR3 in amino acids: CASSMRTSYNEQFF. DNA of the CDR3: TGTGCCAGTAGTATGCGGACCTCCTACAATGAGCAGTTCTTC.

This clone appeared a single time. This chain connects TRBV5-1 to TRBJ2-1; 8 nucleotides match TRBD2. The length of the CDR3 is 16 residues. From germline, CDR1 is SGHRS and CDR2 YFSETQ. J gave up 0 bases and V 0 bases, and 2 bases lay outside the gene matches. DNA of the CDR3: TGCGCCAGCAGCTTGGGACTAGCGAACTCCTACAATGAGCAGTTCTTC. This gives the protein CASSLGLANSYNEQFF. The whole variable domain, remainder taken from reference TRBV5-1 and TRBJ2-1, is KAGVTQTPRYLIKTRGQQVTLSCSPISGHRSVSWYQQTPGQGLQFLFEYFSETQRNKGNFPGRFSGRQFSNSRSEMNVSTLELGDSALYLCASSLGLANSYNEQFFGPGTRLTVL.

This clone was found once. The genes are TRBV30 and TRBJ2-1; D is uncertain. The CDR3 is 13 residues long. Trimming took 0 bases from V and 5 from J, leaving 8 bases between them. The germline V gene encodes CDR1 GTSNPN and CDR2 SVGIG (reference sequence). In nucleotides, the CDR3 is TGTGCCTGGAGTGTAATGCTAGACAATGAGCAGTTCTTC. Translated: CAWSVMLDNEQFF.

The chain carries TRBV6-1 and TRBJ2-7, with a tentative D call TRBD2 (6 bases). The V gene's germline CDR1 is MNHNS and CDR2 SASEGT. The V end was cut by 10 bases, the J end by 0 bases, with 13 bases between. The CDR3 totals 13 residues. In nucleotides, the CDR3 is TGTGCCACCGGGACTGGAAGCTCCTACGAGCAGTACTTC. It codes for CATGTGSSYEQYF.

V is TRBV28 and J is TRBJ1-4, with 7 bases identical to TRBD1. Germline values: CDR1 MDHEN, CDR2 SYDVKM. The length of the CDR3 is 12 residues. V was clipped by 5 bases and J by 7 bases; unmatched bases: 1. CDR3 in DNA: TGTGCCAGCAGTCGGGACAGTGAAAAACTGTTTTTT. It yields the protein CASSRDSEKLFF. The whole variable domain, filled in from reference TRBV28 and TRBJ1-4, reads DVKVTQSSRYLVKRTGEKVFLECVQDMDHENMFWYRQDPGLGLRLIYFSYDVKMKEKGDIPEGYSVSREKKERFSLILESASTNQTSMYLCASSRDSEKLFFGSGTQLSVL.

The V call is TRBV7-8, the J call TRBJ2-5; D is possibly TRBD2 (6 bases). The J call may not be correct, given that the DNA end is closer to TRBJ2-7. Germline assignment: CDR1 SGHVS and CDR2 FQNEAQ. The CDR3 consists of 12 residues. The CDR3 sequence: CASSDGGDEQYF. The CDR3 DNA follows: TGTGCCAGCAGCGACGGAGGGGACGAGCAGTACTTC.

DNA for the CDR3: TGTGCCAGCAGCGGAGGGCTAGCGGGATCCTACTACGAGCAGTACTTC. Amino acid sequence: CASSGGLAGSYYEQYF. V usage is TRBV9 and J usage is TRBJ2-7, with 9 bases matching TRBD2. V trimming: 3 bases; J trimming: 3 bases; junction bases outside the gene matches: 10. There are 16 residues in the CDR3. Germline CDR1 is SGDLS and CDR2 is YYNGEE.